This T cell receptor beta chain stems from a study of response to subunit inactivated influenza vaccine. This CDR3 has 16 residues. V was trimmed by 3 bases and J by 3 bases, leaving 17 bases between them. Germline V gives CDR1 MNHEY, CDR2 SVGAGI. TCRdb re-analysed the RT-PCR reads in MiXCR, keeping a single row per CDR3 protein. This sample has approximately 500,000 distinct CDR3 sequences, with 10% to 15% found just once. Study-level findings and limits: There was a suggestion from the authors that each seasonal influenza vaccination recruits few new T cells.

This clonotype was seen only a few times. The antigen remains unidentified. The origin of this receptor is a middle-aged man who received an inactivated influenza vaccine. Sequences were derived from PBMCs from blood, sampled about 40 days after vaccination. This chain connects TRBV6-5 to TRBJ1-1; TRBD1 might be the D (5 bases). CDR3 nucleotide sequence: TGTGCCAGCAGTTATTCTTATAGGGGAGTGTACACTGAAGCTTTCTTT. Translation gives CASSYSYRGVYTEAFF.